Listed below are T cell receptor beta chains from one sample, sequenced in a study of shared clonotypes between healthy human individuals. Profiling relied on immunoSEQ multiplex PCR, and the TCRdb table lists in-frame clones only, not all of them. The table has about 380,000 clones, about 96% seen once. Sequencing input: memory CD8+ T cells sorted from blood. Receptors originate from a man aged 25 to 45 in good health. CDR3s include the opening cysteine and the closing phenylalanine or tryptophan.

cdr3_length	v_call	j_call	cdr3_aa
14	TRBV5-1	TRBJ2-5	CASSPGVGGETQYF
16	TRBV5-1	TRBJ2-1	CASSLVPSGRAGEQFF
19	TRBV7-8	TRBJ2-3	CASSLRLGVGRGSTDTQYF
15	TRBV5-4	TRBJ1-1	CASSFEATANTEAFF
15	TRBV5-1	TRBJ2-3	CASSLDRFVTDTQYF
14	TRBV10-3	TRBJ2-7	CAISVKGVDYEQYF
16	TRBV11-2	TRBJ1-3	CASSLRQGRSGNTIYF
16	TRBV11-2	TRBJ2-7	CASSLLTGTGFYEQYF
14	TRBV7-9	TRBJ1-4	CASSRTGRVEKLFF
16	TRBV4-2	TRBJ2-1	CASSQGKTSGGNEQFF